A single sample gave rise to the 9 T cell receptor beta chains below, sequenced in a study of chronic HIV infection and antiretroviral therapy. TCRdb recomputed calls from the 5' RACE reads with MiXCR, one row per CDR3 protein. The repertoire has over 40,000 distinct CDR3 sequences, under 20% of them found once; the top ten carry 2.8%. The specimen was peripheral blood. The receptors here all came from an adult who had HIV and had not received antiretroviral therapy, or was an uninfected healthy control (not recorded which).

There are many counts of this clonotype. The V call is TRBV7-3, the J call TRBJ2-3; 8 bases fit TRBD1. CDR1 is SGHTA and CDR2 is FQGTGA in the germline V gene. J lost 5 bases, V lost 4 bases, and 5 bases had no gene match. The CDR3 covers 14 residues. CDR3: CASSSGGWGDTQYF. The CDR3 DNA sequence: TGTGCCAGCAGCTCAGGGGGCTGGGGAGATACGCAGTATTTT.

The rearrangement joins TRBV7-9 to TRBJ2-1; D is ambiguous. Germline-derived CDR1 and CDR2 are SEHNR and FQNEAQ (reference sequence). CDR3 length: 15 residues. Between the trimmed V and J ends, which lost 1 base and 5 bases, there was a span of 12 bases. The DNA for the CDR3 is TGTGCCAGCAGCTTAGACCCTGCAGCTAACAATGAGCAGTTCTTC. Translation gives CASSLDPAANNEQFF.

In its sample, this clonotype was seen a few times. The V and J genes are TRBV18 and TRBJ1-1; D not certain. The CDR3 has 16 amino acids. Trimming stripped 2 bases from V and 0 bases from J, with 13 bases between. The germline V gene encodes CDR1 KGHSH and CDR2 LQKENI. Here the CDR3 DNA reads TGTGCCAGCTCACCAAGTAGTGAACCCATGAACACTGAAGCTTTCTTT. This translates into CASSPSSEPMNTEAFF.

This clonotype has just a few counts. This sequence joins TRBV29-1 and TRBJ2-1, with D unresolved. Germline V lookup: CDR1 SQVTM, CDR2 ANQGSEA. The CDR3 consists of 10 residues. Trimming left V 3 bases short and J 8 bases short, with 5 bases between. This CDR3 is CSVDNYEQFF. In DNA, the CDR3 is TGCAGCGTTGATAACTATGAGCAGTTCTTC.

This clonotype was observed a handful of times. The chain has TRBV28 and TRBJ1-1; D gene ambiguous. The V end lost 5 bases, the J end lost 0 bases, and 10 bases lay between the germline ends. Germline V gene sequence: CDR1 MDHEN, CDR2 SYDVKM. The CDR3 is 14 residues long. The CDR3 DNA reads TGTGCCAGCAGTCCCCAGACGATGAACACTGAAGCTTTCTTT. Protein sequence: CASSPQTMNTEAFF.

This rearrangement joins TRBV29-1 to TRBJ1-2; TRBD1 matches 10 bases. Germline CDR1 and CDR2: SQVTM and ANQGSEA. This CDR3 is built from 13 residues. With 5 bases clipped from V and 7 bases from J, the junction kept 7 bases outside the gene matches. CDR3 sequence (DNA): TGCAGCGTTCCGGGACAGGGGACAGGTGGCTACACCTTC. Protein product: CSVPGQGTGGYTF.

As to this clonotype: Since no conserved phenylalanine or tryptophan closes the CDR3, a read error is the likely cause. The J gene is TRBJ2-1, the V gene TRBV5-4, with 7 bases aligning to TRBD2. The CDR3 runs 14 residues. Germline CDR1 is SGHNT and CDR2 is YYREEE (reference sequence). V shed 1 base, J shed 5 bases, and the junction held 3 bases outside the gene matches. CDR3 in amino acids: CASSLRAGDNEQFL. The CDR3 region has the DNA TGTGCCAGCAGCTTGCGCGCGGGAGACAATGAGCAGTTCTTA.

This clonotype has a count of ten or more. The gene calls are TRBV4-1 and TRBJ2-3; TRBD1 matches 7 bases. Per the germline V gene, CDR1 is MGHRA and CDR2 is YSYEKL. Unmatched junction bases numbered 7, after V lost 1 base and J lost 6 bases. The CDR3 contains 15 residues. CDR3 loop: CASSQGGARGDTQYF. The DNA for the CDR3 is TGCGCCAGCAGCCAAGGAGGGGCCAGGGGGGATACGCAGTATTTT.

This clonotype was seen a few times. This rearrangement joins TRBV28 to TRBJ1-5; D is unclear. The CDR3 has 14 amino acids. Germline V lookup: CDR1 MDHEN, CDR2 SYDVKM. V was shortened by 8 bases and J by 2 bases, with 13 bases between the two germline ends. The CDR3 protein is CASYAGQGNQPQHF. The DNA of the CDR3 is TGTGCCAGCTACGCCGGGCAGGGCAATCAGCCCCAGCATTTT.